The clone carrying this T cell receptor beta chain has a handful of counts. This entry is derived from a study of early T cells in non-severe SARS-CoV-2 infection. MiXCR, applied by TCRdb to the 5' RACE reads, yields one record per CDR3 protein. The table has around 80,000 distinct CDR3 sequences, around 15% seen once. The CDR3 consists of 19 residues. Trimming left V 4 bases short and J 1 base short, with 23 bases between. From germline, CDR1 is SGHDT and CDR2 YYEEEE. The chain is built from TRBV5-6 and TRBJ2-2; either TRBD1 or TRBD2 may supply D (5 bases each). The sequence came from an adult who was a healthcare worker with PCR-confirmed SARS-CoV-2 infection or an uninfected control (not recorded which). Sequenced sample: whole blood. The CDR3 DNA sequence: TGTGCCAGCAGCCTAGGAGGCGGTATGGGGACGGTGAACACCGGGGAGCTGTTTTTT. It translates to CASSLGGGMGTVNTGELFF.